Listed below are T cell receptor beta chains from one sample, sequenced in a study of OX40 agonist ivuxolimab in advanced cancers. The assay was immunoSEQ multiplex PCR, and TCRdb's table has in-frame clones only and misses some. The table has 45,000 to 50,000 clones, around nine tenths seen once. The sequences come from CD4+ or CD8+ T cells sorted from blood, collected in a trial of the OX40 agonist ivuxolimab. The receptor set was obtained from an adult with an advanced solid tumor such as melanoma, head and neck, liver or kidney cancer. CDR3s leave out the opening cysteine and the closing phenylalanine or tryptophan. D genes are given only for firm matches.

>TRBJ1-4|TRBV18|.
ASSATGEEKLF
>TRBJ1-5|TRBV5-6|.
ASSLYRAEQPQH
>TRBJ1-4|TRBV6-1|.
ASSDVAATNEKLF
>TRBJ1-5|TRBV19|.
AGGQGWSQPQH
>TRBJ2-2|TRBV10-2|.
ASSESGELF
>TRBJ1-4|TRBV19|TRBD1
ASSIAGGLEKLF
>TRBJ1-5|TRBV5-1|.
ASSLYGYSNQPQH
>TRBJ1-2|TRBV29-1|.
SVDYYT
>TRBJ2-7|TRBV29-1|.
SVEDQGRREQY
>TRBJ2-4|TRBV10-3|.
AISEWGAGADKNIQY
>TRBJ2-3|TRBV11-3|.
ASSLTQSTDTQY
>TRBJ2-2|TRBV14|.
ASSQVVGSGELF
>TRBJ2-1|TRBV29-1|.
SVEGQGSYNEQF
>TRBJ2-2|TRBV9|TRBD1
ASSAPTGTGNTGELF
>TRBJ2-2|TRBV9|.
ASSTTSGQVGTGELF
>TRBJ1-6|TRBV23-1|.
ASSQSREHNSPLH
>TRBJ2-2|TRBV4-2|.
ASSQEVVRGTGELF
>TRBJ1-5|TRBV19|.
ATNIANQPQH
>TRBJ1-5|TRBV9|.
ASSVGGNSNQPQH
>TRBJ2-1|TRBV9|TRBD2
ASSGAGLENNEQF
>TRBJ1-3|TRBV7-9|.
ASSPSWGESGNTIY
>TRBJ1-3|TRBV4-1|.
ASSQDQQPGNTIY
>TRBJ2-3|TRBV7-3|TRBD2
ASSPSGISTDTQY
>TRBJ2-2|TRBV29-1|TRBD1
SVEGKEGGGDGELF
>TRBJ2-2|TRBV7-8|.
ASSLVSLPTNTGELF
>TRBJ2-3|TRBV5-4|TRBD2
ASSSGLAGGPGTDTQY
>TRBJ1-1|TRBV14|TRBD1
ASSPTGLGTEAF
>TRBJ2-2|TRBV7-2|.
ASSFGVGELF
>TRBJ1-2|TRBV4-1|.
ASTAGDGYT
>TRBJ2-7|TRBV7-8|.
ASSSTYEQY
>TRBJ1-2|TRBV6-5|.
ASSYFRVEGEYGYT
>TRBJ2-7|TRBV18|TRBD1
ASSRDRGRLNEQY
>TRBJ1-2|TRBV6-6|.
ASSTRQLGNYGYT
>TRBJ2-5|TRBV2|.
ASTGGTTETQY
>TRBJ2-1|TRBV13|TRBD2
ASSLWGSGSYNEQF
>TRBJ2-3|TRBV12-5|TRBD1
ASGLVAQGQDQGTQY
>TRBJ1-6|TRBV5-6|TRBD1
ASSYPGQGGTYNSPLH
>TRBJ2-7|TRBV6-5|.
ASSALGVDEQY
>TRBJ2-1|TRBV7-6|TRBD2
ASSLGLAWNEQF
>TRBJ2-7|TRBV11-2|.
ASSPQGYEQY
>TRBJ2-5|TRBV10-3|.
AISESPSWDQETQY
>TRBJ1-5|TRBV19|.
ASSIAEGISQPQH
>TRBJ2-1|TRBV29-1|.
SVTRGGYNEQF
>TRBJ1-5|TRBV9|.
ASSVDGTSNQPQH
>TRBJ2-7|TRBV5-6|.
ASSLDGQGAYEQY
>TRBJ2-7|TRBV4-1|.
ASSQVGGSSTYEQY
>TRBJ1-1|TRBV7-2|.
ASTRHTEAF
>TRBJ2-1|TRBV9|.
ASSVRGGSYNEQF